The next 2 T cell receptor beta chains were all read from a single sample in a study of T cell repertoires in cytomegalovirus infection. Using its own MiXCR run on the reads, TCRdb lists one record per CDR3 protein. The sample has about 600,000 distinct CDR3 sequences; 20% to 25% are singletons. Sequencing was carried out using CD8+ T cells from PBMCs. These receptors were obtained from a human donor in good health (CMV status not recorded). Some clones in this sample may be carry-over from other donors' samples.

This clonotype was seen many times. This chain joins TRBV4-1 and TRBJ1-1; maybe TRBD1 (5 bases). Trimming took off 0 bases at V and 7 bases at J, with 9 bases between the two ends. The germline gives CDR1 MGHRA, CDR2 YSYEKL. The CDR3 length is 13 residues. The CDR3 DNA reads as TGCGCCAGCAGCCAAGATTGGGGGGATGAAGCTTTCTTT. Amino acid sequence: CASSQDWGDEAFF.

This clonotype occurred many times. The chain uses TRBV7-6 and TRBJ1-1; 7 bases are shared with TRBD1. Germline CDR1 SGHVS, CDR2 FNYEAQ. The length of the CDR3 is 15 residues. J gave up 6 bases and V 7 bases, and 14 bases lay outside the gene matches. This chain's CDR3 is CASTPGAGGRPEAFF. CDR3 in DNA: TGTGCCAGCACCCCAGGAGCAGGGGGGAGACCTGAAGCTTTCTTT.